Here is one TCR beta chain with its context. What it binds is not known. TCRdb keeps only in-frame clones here, not all; method: immunoSEQ multiplex PCR. The table has about 14,000 clones, more than 65% seen once; the top ten hold roughly 10%. This specimen comes from a study of immune cell composition in non-small cell lung cancer. Study overall: Tumours were mainly lung adenocarcinoma or squamous cell carcinoma.

The study, taken as a whole, reports: It was not proven that tumour-reactive clones equal dominant tumour-associated clones. Top 10 clone scores and clonality were higher in squamous than adenocarcinoma. Smoking pack-years did not significantly correlate with tumour TCR-beta clonality.

This CDR3 is built from 15 residues. Per germline, CDR1 SGHNT and CDR2 YENEEA. V lost 5 bases, J lost 3 bases, and 17 bases lay in between. The chain carries TRBV11-3 and TRBJ2-7, with a possible D match to TRBD2 (5 bases). Source material: lung tumor tissue. The sequence came from a human donor with non-small cell lung cancer. Written as DNA, the CDR3 is TGTGCCAGCAGCCCGAGGGCTAGCCCCGACTACGAGCAGTACTTC. Protein: CASSPRASPDYEQYF. The entire variable domain, with the rest obtained from reference TRBV11-3 and TRBJ2-7, is as follows: EAGVVQSPRYKIIEKKQPVAFWCNPISGHNTLYWYLQNLGQGPELLIRYENEEAVDDSQLPKDRFSAERLKGVDSTLKIQPAELGDSAVYLCASSPRASPDYEQYFGPGTRLTVT.